This T cell receptor (beta chain) was identified in a study of T-cell memory formation after mild COVID-19. Study results and caveats: Clones that got smaller from day 15 to 85 had even CD4/CD8, while clones growing later tipped toward CD4+.

Comments on this clonotype: The antigen remains unidentified.

Each CDR3 protein gets one entry after TCRdb re-called the 5' RACE reads with MiXCR. The sample records about 450,000 distinct CDR3 sequences, 20% to 30% being singletons. The CDR3 totals 13 residues. Trimming pared 8 bases from V and 3 bases from J, leaving 11 bases between. CDR1 is MNHEY, CDR2 SMNVEV, per germline (reference sequence). The sequenced sample was PBMCs or a T cell subset sorted from them (not recorded which). This chain connects TRBV27 to TRBJ1-5; D gene uncertain. The clonotype comes from an adult woman who had mild COVID-19 (a few samples of this study predate the infection). Cell type and time point are not known. Here the CDR3 DNA reads TGTGCCAGCTCCCTATCTTACAATCAGCCCCAGCATTTT. This translates into CASSLSYNQPQHF.